This entry is about one T cell receptor (beta chain). The specificity of this receptor is unknown. No much larger clone exists at a distance of one base, and base qualities are not known. The sample originates from a study of radiotherapy plus CTLA-4 blockade in lung cancer (dated by TCRdb to 2017 to 2018). As for the study more broadly: Objective responses were observed in 15% to 20% of enrolled patients, and disease control was achieved in approximately 30%. Overall results and qualifications from the work: After treatment with radiotherapy and ipilimumab, TCR clones that originated in tumors expanded in peripheral blood. Increased serum interferon-beta after radiation, together with early dynamic changes in blood T cell clones, were reported to be the strongest predictors of response.

The study tested focal radiation therapy combined with CTLA-4 blockade (ipilimumab) in patients with chemo-refractory metastatic non-small-cell lung cancer. Libraries came from the immunoSEQ multiplex PCR assay. TCRdb re-hosts the immuneACCESS table, in-frame sequences only. Its copies lack some clones; in the studies checked, an unresolved V gene accounts for under half of them, and the cause for the rest is not known. The sample contains more than 75,000 clones, about four fifths of them found a single time. The ten largest account for more than 20% of the sample. Inclusive of the bounding cysteine and phenylalanine, the CDR3 is 13 residues long. Just the 39-base CDR3 DNA is kept, in frame starting at base 1. V loses 3 bases, J loses 7 bases, and the germline ends lie 13 bases apart. From a lookup of the germline V gene (reference sequence), CDR1 and CDR2 are GTSNPN and SVGIG.

The sequence is built from TRBV30 and TRBJ2-4; the D gene is possibly TRBD1 or TRBD2, each agreeing over 6 bases. The clonotype originates from a human donor with non-small cell lung cancer that progressed on radiotherapy plus ipilimumab. The source material was peripheral blood, sampled from a patient treated with radiotherapy plus ipilimumab. The CDR3 region reads CAWSALGGNIQYF. The DNA sequence reads TGTGCCTGGAGCGCTCTAGGGGGGAACATTCAGTACTTC. The CDR3 plus the reference TRBV30 and TRBJ2-4 genes for the other parts give the full variable domain: SQTIHQWPATLVQPVGSPLSLECTVEGTSNPNLYWYRQAAGRGLQLLFYSVGIGQISSEVPQNLSASRPQDRQFILSSKKLLLSDSGFYLCAWSALGGNIQYFGAGTRLSVL.